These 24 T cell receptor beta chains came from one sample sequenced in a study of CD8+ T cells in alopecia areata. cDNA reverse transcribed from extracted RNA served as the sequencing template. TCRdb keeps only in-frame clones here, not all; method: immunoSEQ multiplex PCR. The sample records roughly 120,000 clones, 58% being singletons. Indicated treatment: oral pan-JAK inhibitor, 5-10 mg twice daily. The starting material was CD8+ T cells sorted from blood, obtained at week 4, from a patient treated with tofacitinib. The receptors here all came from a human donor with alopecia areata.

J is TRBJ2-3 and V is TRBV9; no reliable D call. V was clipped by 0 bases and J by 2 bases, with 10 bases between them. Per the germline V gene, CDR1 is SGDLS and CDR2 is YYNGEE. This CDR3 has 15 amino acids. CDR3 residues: CASSVAMAITDTQYF. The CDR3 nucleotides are TGTGCCAGCAGCGTAGCTATGGCCATCACAGATACGCAGTATTTT.

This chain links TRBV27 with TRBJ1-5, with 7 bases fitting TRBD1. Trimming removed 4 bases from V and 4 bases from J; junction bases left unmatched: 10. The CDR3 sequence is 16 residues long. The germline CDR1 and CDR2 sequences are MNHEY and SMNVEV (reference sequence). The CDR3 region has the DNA TGTGCCAGCAGTTCGGCTACGGGACAGTTAAATCAGCCCCAGCATTTT. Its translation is CASSSATGQLNQPQHF.

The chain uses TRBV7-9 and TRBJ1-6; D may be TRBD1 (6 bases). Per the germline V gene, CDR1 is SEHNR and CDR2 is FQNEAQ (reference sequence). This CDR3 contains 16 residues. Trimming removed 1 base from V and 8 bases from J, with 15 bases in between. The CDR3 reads CASSLGTQGEDSPLHF. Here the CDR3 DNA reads TGTGCCAGCAGCTTAGGAACACAGGGAGAGGATTCACCCCTCCACTTT.

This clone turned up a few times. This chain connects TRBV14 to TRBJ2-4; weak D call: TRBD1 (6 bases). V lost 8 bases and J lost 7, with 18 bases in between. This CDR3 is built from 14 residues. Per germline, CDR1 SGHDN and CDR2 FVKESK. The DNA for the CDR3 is TGTGCCAGCTCCCCTCCCGGGACAACCAACATTCAGTACTTC. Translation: CASSPPGTTNIQYF.

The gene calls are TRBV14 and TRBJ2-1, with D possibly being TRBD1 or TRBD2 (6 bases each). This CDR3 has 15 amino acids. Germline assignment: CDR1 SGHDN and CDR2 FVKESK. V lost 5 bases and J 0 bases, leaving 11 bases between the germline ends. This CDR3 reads CASSSEGGSYNEQFF. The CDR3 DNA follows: TGTGCCAGCAGCTCCGAGGGGGGCTCCTACAATGAGCAGTTCTTC.

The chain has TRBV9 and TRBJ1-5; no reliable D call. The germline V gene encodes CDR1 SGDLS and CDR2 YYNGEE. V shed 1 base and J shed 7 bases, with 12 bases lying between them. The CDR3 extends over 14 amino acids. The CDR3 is CASSVSGSPQPQHF. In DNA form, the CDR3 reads TGTGCCAGCAGCGTATCGGGATCACCCCAGCCCCAGCATTTT.

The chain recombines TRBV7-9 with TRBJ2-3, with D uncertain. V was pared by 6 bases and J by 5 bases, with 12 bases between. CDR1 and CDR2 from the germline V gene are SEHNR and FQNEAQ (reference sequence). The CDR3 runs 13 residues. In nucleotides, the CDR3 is TGTGCCAGCAGGCCGGCTGGCGGAGATACGCAGTATTTT. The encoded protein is CASRPAGGDTQYF.

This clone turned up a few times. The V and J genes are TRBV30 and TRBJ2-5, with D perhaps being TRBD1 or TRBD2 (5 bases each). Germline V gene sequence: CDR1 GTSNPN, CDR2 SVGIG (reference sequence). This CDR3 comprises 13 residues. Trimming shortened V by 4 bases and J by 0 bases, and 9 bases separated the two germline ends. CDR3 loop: CAWTSGHQETQYF. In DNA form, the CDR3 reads TGTGCCTGGACGTCGGGACACCAAGAGACCCAGTACTTC.

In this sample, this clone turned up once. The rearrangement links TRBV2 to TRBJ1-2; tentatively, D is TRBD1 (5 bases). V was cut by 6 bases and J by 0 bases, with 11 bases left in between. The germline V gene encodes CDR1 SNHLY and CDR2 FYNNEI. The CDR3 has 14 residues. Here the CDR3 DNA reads TGTGCCAGCAGGGCCGGACAAACTAACTATGGCTACACCTTC. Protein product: CASRAGQTNYGYTF.

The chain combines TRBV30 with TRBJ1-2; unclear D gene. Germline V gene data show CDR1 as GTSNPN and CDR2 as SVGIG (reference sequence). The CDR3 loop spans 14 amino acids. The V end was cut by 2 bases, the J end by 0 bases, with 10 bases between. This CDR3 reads CAWSPIASNYGYTF. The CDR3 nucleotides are TGTGCCTGGAGTCCTATAGCCTCTAACTATGGCTACACCTTC.

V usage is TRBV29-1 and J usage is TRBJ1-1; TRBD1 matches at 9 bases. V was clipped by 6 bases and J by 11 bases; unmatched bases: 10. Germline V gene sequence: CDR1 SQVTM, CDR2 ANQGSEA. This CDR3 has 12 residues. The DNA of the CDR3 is TGCAGCGTGTACACGACAGGGGGAGAGGCTTTCTTT. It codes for CSVYTTGGEAFF.

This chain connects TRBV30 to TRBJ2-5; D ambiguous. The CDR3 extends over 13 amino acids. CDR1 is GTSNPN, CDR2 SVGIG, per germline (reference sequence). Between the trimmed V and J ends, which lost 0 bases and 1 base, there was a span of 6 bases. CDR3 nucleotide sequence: TGTGCCTGGAGTGTCTGGGCCCAAGAGACCCAGTACTTC. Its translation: CAWSVWAQETQYF.

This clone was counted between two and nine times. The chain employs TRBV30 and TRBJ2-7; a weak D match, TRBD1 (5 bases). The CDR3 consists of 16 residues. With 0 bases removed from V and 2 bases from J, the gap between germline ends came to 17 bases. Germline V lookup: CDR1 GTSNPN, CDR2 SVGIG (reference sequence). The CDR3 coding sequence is TGTGCCTGGAGTGTACCCCCAGGGTGGGAAACCTACGAGCAGTACTTC. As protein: CAWSVPPGWETYEQYF.

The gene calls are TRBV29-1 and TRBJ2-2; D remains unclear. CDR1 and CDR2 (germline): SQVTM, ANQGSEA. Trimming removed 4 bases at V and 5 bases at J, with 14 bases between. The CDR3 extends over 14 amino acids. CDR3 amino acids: CSVVAQLQTGELFF. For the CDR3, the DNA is TGCAGCGTTGTTGCTCAGCTACAGACCGGGGAGCTGTTTTTT.

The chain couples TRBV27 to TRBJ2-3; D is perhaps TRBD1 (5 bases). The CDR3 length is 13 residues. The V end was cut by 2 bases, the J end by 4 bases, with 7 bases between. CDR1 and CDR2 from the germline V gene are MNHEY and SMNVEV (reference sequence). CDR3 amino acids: CASSLQGPDTQYF. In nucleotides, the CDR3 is TGTGCCAGCAGTTTACAGGGTCCAGATACGCAGTATTTT.

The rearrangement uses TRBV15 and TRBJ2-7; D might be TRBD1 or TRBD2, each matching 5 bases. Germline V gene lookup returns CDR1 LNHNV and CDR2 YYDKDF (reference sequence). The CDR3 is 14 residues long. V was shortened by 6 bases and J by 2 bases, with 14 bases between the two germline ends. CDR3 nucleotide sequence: TGTGCCACCAGTCGGGGCGTGGGCCCCTACGAGCAGTACTTC. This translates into CATSRGVGPYEQYF.

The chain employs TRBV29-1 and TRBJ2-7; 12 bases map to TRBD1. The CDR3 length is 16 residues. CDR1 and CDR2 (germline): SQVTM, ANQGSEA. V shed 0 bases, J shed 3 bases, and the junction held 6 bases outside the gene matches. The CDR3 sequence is CSVEDGTGGAVYEQYF. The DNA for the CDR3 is TGCAGCGTTGAAGACGGGACAGGGGGCGCGGTCTACGAGCAGTACTTC.

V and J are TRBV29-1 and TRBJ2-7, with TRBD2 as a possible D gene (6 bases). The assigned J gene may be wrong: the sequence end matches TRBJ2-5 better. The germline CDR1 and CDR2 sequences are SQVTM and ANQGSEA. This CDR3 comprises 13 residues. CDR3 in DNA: TGCAGCGTTGATCTGGGACTTTTGGAGACCCAGTACTTC. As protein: CSVDLGLLETQYF.

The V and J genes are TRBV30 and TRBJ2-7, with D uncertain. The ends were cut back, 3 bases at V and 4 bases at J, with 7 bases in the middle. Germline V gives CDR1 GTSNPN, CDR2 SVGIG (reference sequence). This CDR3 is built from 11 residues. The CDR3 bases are TGTGCCTGGAGGAAAATATACGAGCAGTACTTC. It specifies CAWRKIYEQYF.

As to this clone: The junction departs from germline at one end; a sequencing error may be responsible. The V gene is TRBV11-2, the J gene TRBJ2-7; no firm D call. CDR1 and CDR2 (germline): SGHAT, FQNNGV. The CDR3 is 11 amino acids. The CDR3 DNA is TGTGCCAGCAGCTTAAATCAGTTCGTACACTTC. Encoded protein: CASSLNQFVHF. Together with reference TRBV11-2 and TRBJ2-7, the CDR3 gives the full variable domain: EAGVAQSPRYKIIEKRQSVAFWCNPISGHATLYWYQQILGQGPKLLIQFQNNGVVDDSQLPKDRFSAERLKGVDSTLKIQPAKLEDSAVYLCASSLNQFVHFGPGTRLTVT.

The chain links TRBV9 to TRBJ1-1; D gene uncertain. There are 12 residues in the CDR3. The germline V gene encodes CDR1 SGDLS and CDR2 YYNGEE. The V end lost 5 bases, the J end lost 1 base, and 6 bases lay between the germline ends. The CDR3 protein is CASSRANTEAFF. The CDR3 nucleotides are TGTGCCAGCAGTCGGGCGAACACTGAAGCTTTCTTT.

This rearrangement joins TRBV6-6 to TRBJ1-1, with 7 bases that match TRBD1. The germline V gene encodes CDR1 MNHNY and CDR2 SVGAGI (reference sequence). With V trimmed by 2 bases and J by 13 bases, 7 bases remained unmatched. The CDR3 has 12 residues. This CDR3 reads CASSYTGAEGFF. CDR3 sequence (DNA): TGTGCCAGCAGTTACACAGGGGCAGAGGGTTTCTTT.

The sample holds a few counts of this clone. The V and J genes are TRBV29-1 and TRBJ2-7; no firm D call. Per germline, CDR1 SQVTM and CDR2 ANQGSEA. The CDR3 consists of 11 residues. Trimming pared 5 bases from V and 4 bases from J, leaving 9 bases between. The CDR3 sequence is CSVRHPYEQYF. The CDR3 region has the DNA TGCAGCGTTAGGCATCCTTACGAGCAGTACTTC.

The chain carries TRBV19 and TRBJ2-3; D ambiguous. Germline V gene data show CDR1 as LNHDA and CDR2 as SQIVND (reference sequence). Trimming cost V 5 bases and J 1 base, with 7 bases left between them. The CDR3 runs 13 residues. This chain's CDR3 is CASSGWGTDTQYF. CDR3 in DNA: TGTGCCAGTAGTGGCTGGGGCACAGATACGCAGTATTTT.